This T cell receptor beta chain stems from a study of OX40 agonist ivuxolimab in advanced cancers. Notes on the study in general: Average numbers of expanded clones were greater in CD8+ T cells than in CD4+. Both blood CD4+ and CD8+ T cells showed clonal growth by week 6 at 0.1 to 3.0 mg/kg. Still undetermined is the antigen specificity of the expanded peripheral T cells.

Autoimmune disease history or systemic immunosuppression was exclusionary. Assay used: immunoSEQ multiplex PCR; TCRdb lists only in-frame clones, some missing. The sample includes fewer than 85,000 clones, more than 70% of them seen just once. With regard to this clone: The antigen is not known.

The sample consisted of CD4+ or CD8+ T cells sorted from blood, taken in a trial of the OX40 agonist ivuxolimab. The TCR comes from an adult with an advanced solid tumor such as melanoma, head and neck, liver or kidney cancer.

Written as DNA, the CDR3 is TGTGCCAGCAAGCCGGGACAGGATTCTCACGAGCAGTACTTC. Translating it yields CASKPGQDSHEQYF. The J gene is TRBJ2-7, the V gene TRBV5-4; 8 bases are a match to TRBD1. Germline V gives CDR1 SGHNT, CDR2 YYREEE (reference sequence). V shed 6 bases, J shed 5 bases, and the junction held 10 bases outside the gene matches. The CDR3 spans 14 residues. The complete variable domain, with remaining parts taken from reference TRBV5-4 and TRBJ2-7, reads ETGVTQSPTHLIKTRGQQVTLRCSSQSGHNTVSWYQQALGQGPQFIFQYYREEENGRGNFPPRFSGLQFPNYSSELNVNALELDDSALYLCASKPGQDSHEQYFGPGTRLTVT.